The 15 T cell receptor beta chains in this list originate from one sample, sequenced in a study of cytomegalovirus exposure and HLA in healthy donors. This PCR relied on a set of 60 Vbeta primers and 13 Jbeta primers. Clones were sequenced by immunoSEQ multiplex PCR, and TCRdb holds only the in-frame ones, with some missing. This sample carries some 30,000 clones, around two fifths of them seen once, and the ten largest clones take approximately 2%. Sequenced input: PBMCs. The receptors stem from a woman aged 50 to 65 in good health and CMV-seronegative.

J is TRBJ1-4 and V is TRBV2; D gene ambiguous. V lost 6 bases and J lost 4, with 9 bases in between. Germline V CDR1 and CDR2: SNHLY, FYNNEI. This CDR3 is 13 amino acids long. DNA for the CDR3: TGTGCCAGCAGGCGGGGTTTTAATGAAAAACTGTTTTTT. It translates to CASRRGFNEKLFF.

The CDR3 DNA follows: TGTGCCAGTAGAACCGGGACTAGCGGGGTTAGTGAGCAGTTCTTC. Amino acids: CASRTGTSGVSEQFF. This chain connects TRBV19 to TRBJ2-1; 13 bases fit TRBD2. Losses at the gene ends were 6 bases for V and 9 bases for J; bases not matched to a gene: 8. This CDR3 comprises 15 residues. Germline V CDR1 and CDR2: LNHDA, SQIVND (reference sequence).

CDR3 bases: TGTGCCAGCAGCTTGGGACTAGCGGGTGGTCAAGAGACCCAGTACTTC. Its translation is CASSLGLAGGQETQYF. The chain combines TRBV5-8 with TRBJ2-5; TRBD2 aligns across 10 bases. V shed 0 bases and J 2 bases; nucleotides not matched to a gene: 4. The CDR3 totals 16 residues. Germline V gene sequence: CDR1 SGHTS, CDR2 YDEGEE.

J is TRBJ2-5 and V is TRBV9, with TRBD1 matching over 10 bases. Germline CDR1 is SGDLS and CDR2 is YYNGEE. The CDR3 length is 15 residues. The V segment lost 0 bases and the J segment 5 bases; nucleotides outside the gene matches: 4. The CDR3 sequence: CASSVVGGQGETQYF. The CDR3 coding sequence is TGTGCCAGCAGCGTAGTAGGGGGACAGGGGGAGACCCAGTACTTC.

This clone was picked up one time. The chain couples TRBV27 to TRBJ2-2; 9 bases are shared with TRBD1. After removal of 6 bases from V and 3 bases from J, the junction contained 5 bases not matched to a gene. Germline-derived CDR1 and CDR2 are MNHEY and SMNVEV (reference sequence). The CDR3 consists of 15 residues. The CDR3 is CASRPTGGYTGELFF. CDR3 DNA sequence: TGTGCCAGCAGGCCGACAGGGGGGTACACCGGGGAGCTGTTTTTT.

This sequence joins TRBV4-2 and TRBJ2-3; 12 positions match TRBD2. Germline CDR1 is LGHNA and CDR2 is YNFKEQ. V was clipped by 8 bases and J by 2 bases; unmatched bases: 11. CDR3 length equals 17 residues. DNA of the CDR3: TGTGCCAGCCGGACCTCACTAGCGGGAGGACCCACAGATACGCAGTATTTT. This encodes CASRTSLAGGPTDTQYF.

The genes are TRBV7-2 and TRBJ1-4; D perhaps matches TRBD1 (6 bases). This CDR3 is 15 amino acids long. Germline values: CDR1 SGHTA, CDR2 FQGNSA. Trimming shortened V by 7 bases and J by 6 bases, and 18 bases separated the two germline ends. CDR3 bases: TGTGCCAGCACCTCGCAACAGGGCTGGGATGAAAAACTGTTTTTT. Translation: CASTSQQGWDEKLFF.

The chain carries TRBV27 and TRBJ2-3; weak D call: TRBD1 (6 bases). CDR1 and CDR2 (germline): MNHEY, SMNVEV (reference sequence). The CDR3 contains 15 residues. Trimming stripped 2 bases from V and 3 bases from J, with 12 bases between. The chain's CDR3 is CASSLRGRLTDTQYF. For the CDR3, the DNA is TGTGCCAGCAGTTTAAGGGGGAGATTAACAGATACGCAGTATTTT.

The table lists this clone with a few counts. The rearrangement joins TRBV18 to TRBJ2-1; 15 bases align to TRBD2. The CDR3 consists of 20 residues. Germline CDR1 KGHSH, CDR2 LQKENI. After removal of 6 bases from V and 5 bases from J, the junction contained 17 bases not matched to a gene. The chain's CDR3 is CASSQGLGLAGGGRNNEQFF. Written as DNA, the CDR3 is TGTGCCAGCTCCCAAGGCCTGGGACTAGCGGGAGGAGGAAGGAACAATGAGCAGTTCTTC. Variable domain in full (rest from reference TRBV18 and TRBJ2-1): NAGVMQNPRHLVRRRGQEARLRCSPMKGHSHVYWYRQLPEEGLKFMVYLQKENIIDESGMPKERFSAEFPKEGPSILRIQQVVRGDSAAYFCASSQGLGLAGGGRNNEQFFGPGTRLTVL.

This clone was counted a few times. The genes are TRBV19 and TRBJ1-2; 8 bases fit TRBD1. V was clipped by 5 bases and J by 4 bases; unmatched bases: 9. This CDR3 has 15 residues. Germline V gene lookup returns CDR1 LNHDA and CDR2 SQIVND (reference sequence). The CDR3 DNA is TGTGCCAGTAGTCAATGGACAGGGCTAGCCTATGGCTACACCTTC. It yields the protein CASSQWTGLAYGYTF.

This clone was found a few times. This chain connects TRBV19 to TRBJ2-7, with 9 nucleotides matching TRBD1. The CDR3 is 16 residues long. Per the germline V gene, CDR1 is LNHDA and CDR2 is SQIVND (reference sequence). J lost 5 bases, V lost 5 bases, and 13 bases had no gene match. This chain's CDR3 is CASSLPGTGLSNEQYF. The CDR3 DNA reads as TGTGCCAGTAGTCTCCCTGGGACAGGGTTGTCAAACGAGCAGTACTTC.

The rearrangement links TRBV5-1 to TRBJ2-5, with a weak D call TRBD2 (6 bases). Trimming stripped 4 bases from V and 5 bases from J, with 12 bases between. CDR1 is SGHRS and CDR2 is YFSETQ in the germline V gene. The CDR3 consists of 13 residues. CDR3 in DNA: TGCGCCAGCAGCCCCGGGAGCGGGGAGACCCAGTACTTC. This codes for CASSPGSGETQYF.

V and J are TRBV18 and TRBJ2-1; 10 positions agree with TRBD2. Germline CDR1 and CDR2: KGHSH and LQKENI. The trim removed 6 bases at V and 10 bases at J, leaving 12 bases unmatched. The CDR3 is made up of 15 amino acids. DNA for the CDR3: TGTGCCAGCTCCTTTAGCGGGGGGACAACGGGGGAGCAGTTCTTC. It codes for CASSFSGGTTGEQFF.

A few counts support this clone. The V and J genes are TRBV27 and TRBJ2-3; 8 bases are shared with TRBD2. Germline V CDR1 and CDR2: MNHEY, SMNVEV (reference sequence). Trimming at V came to 6 bases and at J to 0 bases, leaving 11 bases not matched to a gene. The CDR3 length is 17 residues. As DNA, the CDR3 is TGTGCCAGCAGCCCAGCTGGGGCTAGCGGGAGCACAGATACGCAGTATTTT. As protein: CASSPAGASGSTDTQYF.

This clone was counted between two and nine times. This sequence joins TRBV6-1 and TRBJ2-1; TRBD2 matches 7 bases. The junction had 8 bases not matched to a gene; V was cut back by 2 bases and J by 10 bases. Germline loops: CDR1 MNHNS, CDR2 SASEGT. The CDR3 sequence is 14 residues long. CDR3 loop: CASSEPGSGGEQFF. The CDR3 region has the DNA TGTGCCAGCAGTGAACCGGGTTCGGGAGGCGAGCAGTTCTTC.